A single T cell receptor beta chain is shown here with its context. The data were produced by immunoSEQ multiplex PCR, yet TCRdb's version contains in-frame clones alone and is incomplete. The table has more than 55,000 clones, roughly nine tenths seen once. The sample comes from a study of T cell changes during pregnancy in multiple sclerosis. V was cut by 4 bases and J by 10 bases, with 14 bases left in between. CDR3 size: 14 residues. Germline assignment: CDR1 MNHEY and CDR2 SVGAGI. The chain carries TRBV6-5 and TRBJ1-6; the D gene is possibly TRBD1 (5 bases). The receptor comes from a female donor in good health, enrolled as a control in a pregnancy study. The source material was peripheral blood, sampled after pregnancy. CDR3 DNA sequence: TGTGCCAGCAGTTCCAGGGATTCGTACTCACCCCTCCACTTT. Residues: CASSSRDSYSPLHF.